This entry lists 23 T cell receptor beta chains sequenced from one sample in a study of blood T cells in healthy people across ages. A second PCR, run for about 6 to 11 cycles, used a sample-barcoded 5' primer plus a J-beta primer mix. Each CDR3 protein gets one entry after TCRdb re-called the 5' RACE reads with MiXCR. The data hold hundreds of thousands of distinct CDR3 sequences, with 52% observed a single time. Sequencing input: blood. The receptors shown here come from a woman of 80 years or more in good health.

This clonotype was counted between two and nine times. Just one base apart from a much larger clone, this may be a read error. The chain carries TRBV29-1 and TRBJ2-7, with a tentative D call TRBD1 (6 bases). The germline gives CDR1 SQVTM, CDR2 ANQGSEA. This CDR3 has 12 amino acids. Trimming stripped 7 bases from V and 7 bases from J, with 17 bases between. The CDR3 reads CSGTDRSNEQYF. The CDR3, as DNA: TGCAGCGGAACCGACAGGTCCAATGAGCAGTACTTC.

The gene calls are TRBV15 and TRBJ1-2; 8 bases agree with TRBD1. The germline V gene encodes CDR1 LNHNV and CDR2 YYDKDF (reference sequence). The CDR3 is made up of 14 amino acids. V was clipped by 3 bases and J by 2 bases; unmatched bases: 2. CDR3 region: CATSRRQGNYGYTF. DNA of the CDR3: TGTGCCACCAGCAGGAGACAGGGGAACTATGGCTACACCTTC.

The V call is TRBV29-1, the J call TRBJ2-3; 7 bases align to TRBD2. V was pared by 4 bases and J by 2 bases, with 6 bases of the junction left unmatched. The length of the CDR3 is 14 residues. The germline V gene encodes CDR1 SQVTM and CDR2 ANQGSEA. DNA for the CDR3: TGCAGCGTTGCTCCAGCGGGGAACACAGATACGCAGTATTTT. As protein: CSVAPAGNTDTQYF.

This clonotype was seen many times. This rearrangement joins TRBV7-3 to TRBJ2-1; 12 bases map to TRBD2. Germline V CDR1 and CDR2: SGHTA, FQGTGA. V lost 0 bases and J lost 0; bases outside the gene matches: 12. CDR3 length: 21 residues. CDR3 bases: TGTGCCAGCAGCTTAACGTGGGGACTAGCGGGCCAGATAGGCTCCTACAATGAGCAGTTCTTC. This sequence encodes CASSLTWGLAGQIGSYNEQFF.

This clonotype was recorded a few times. J is TRBJ2-3 and V is TRBV6-1, with 8 bases aligning to TRBD1. Losses at the gene ends were 2 bases for V and 5 bases for J; bases not matched to a gene: 6. Germline-derived CDR1 and CDR2 are MNHNS and SASEGT. The CDR3 is 15 residues long. CDR3 protein: CASSESGQGRDTQYF. The CDR3 coding sequence is TGTGCCAGCAGTGAAAGCGGACAGGGAAGAGATACGCAGTATTTT.

Concerning this clonotype itself: This may be a read error, as it is one base from a much larger clone. The rearrangement uses TRBV20-1 and TRBJ2-7; D is perhaps TRBD1 (5 bases). Germline values: CDR1 DFQATT, CDR2 SNEGSKA (reference sequence). The V end was cut by 6 bases, the J end by 5 bases, with 14 bases between. CDR3 length: 12 amino acids. The CDR3 region has the DNA TGCAGTGCAGCTGACAGATCCGACGAGCAGTACTTC. Translated: CSAADRSDEQYF.

This clonotype was observed a few times. The CDR3 region has the DNA TGTGCCAGCAGTAATCGGGGCACAGGGGAGGACATTCAGTACTTC. Protein product: CASSNRGTGEDIQYF. The chain employs TRBV28 and TRBJ2-4; D possibly corresponds to TRBD1 (7 bases). The CDR3 has 15 residues. V was pared by 5 bases and J by 8 bases, with 19 bases between. In germline, CDR1 is MDHEN, CDR2 SYDVKM.

CDR3 in amino acids: CASSIGQGAGNSPLHF. CDR3 in DNA: TGTGCCAGCAGTATCGGACAGGGGGCTGGTAATTCACCCCTCCACTTT. V usage is TRBV27 and J usage is TRBJ1-6; TRBD1 matches 11 bases. After removal of 5 bases from V and 6 bases from J, the junction contained 6 bases not matched to a gene. CDR3 length: 16 amino acids. Germline V lookup: CDR1 MNHEY, CDR2 SMNVEV (reference sequence).

The sample holds a few counts of this clonotype. The V and J genes are TRBV7-8 and TRBJ2-1, with TRBD2 identical over 7 bases. Germline CDR1 SGHVS, CDR2 FQNEAQ. The CDR3 runs to 14 residues. The V and J ends lost 4 bases and 3 bases, in that order; junction bases with no gene match: 3. CDR3 in amino acids: CASSSGLFYNEQFF. CDR3 sequence (DNA): TGTGCCAGCAGCTCGGGACTATTCTACAATGAGCAGTTCTTC.

As for this clonotype: This may be a read error, as it is one base from a much larger clone. The rearrangement joins TRBV5-1 to TRBJ2-7, with TRBD2 identical over 7 bases. Germline V lookup: CDR1 SGHRS, CDR2 YFSETQ. This CDR3 has 15 amino acids. The CDR3 DNA reads TGCGCCGGCAGCCGCGGACTAGGAGGGGACTACGAGCAGTACTTC. Its protein is CAGSRGLGGDYEQYF.

The chain uses TRBV29-1 and TRBJ2-5, with 11 bases matching TRBD1. V shed 6 bases, J shed 4 bases, and the junction held 7 bases outside the gene matches. This CDR3 has 14 residues. Per the germline V gene, CDR1 is SQVTM and CDR2 is ANQGSEA. The CDR3 sequence: CSVYSGQGGETQYF. The CDR3 nucleotides read TGCAGCGTCTACTCGGGACAGGGGGGAGAGACCCAGTACTTC.

V gene TRBV6-2 or TRBV6-3 combines with J gene TRBJ2-5, with 12 bases aligning to TRBD2. Per the germline V gene, CDR1 is MNHEY and CDR2 is SVGEGT. V lost 2 bases, J lost 5 bases, and 6 bases stayed unmatched. This CDR3 has 16 amino acids. CDR3 region: CASSYASGRVAETQYF. CDR3 in DNA: TGTGCCAGCAGTTACGCTAGCGGGAGGGTTGCGGAGACCCAGTACTTC.

This clonotype has a count of ten or more. This chain joins TRBV28 and TRBJ2-7, with 7 bases lining up with TRBD1. With V trimmed by 7 bases and J by 0 bases, 18 bases remained unmatched. This CDR3 has 18 residues. Germline-derived CDR1 and CDR2 are MDHEN and SYDVKM. This CDR3 is CASKDPAGRGSYSYEQYF. CDR3 sequence (DNA): TGTGCCAGCAAGGACCCCGCGGGCAGGGGGAGTTACTCCTACGAGCAGTACTTC.

At least ten counts were recorded for this clonotype. The chain joins TRBV6-2 or TRBV6-3 to TRBJ2-1; 9 nucleotides align to TRBD2. The CDR3 covers 14 residues. Germline V CDR1 and CDR2: MNHEY, SVGEGT. Trimming cost V 1 base and J 9 bases; bases outside gene matches: 4. CDR3 DNA: TGTGCCAGCAGTTACTTCTTAGCGGGAGCTGAGCAGTTCTTC. Protein sequence: CASSYFLAGAEQFF.

This clonotype has more than one count but fewer than ten. V usage is TRBV7-2 and J usage is TRBJ2-1; a possible D gene is TRBD2 (5 bases). V shed 2 bases and J shed 9 bases, with 11 bases lying between them. The germline gives CDR1 SGHTA, CDR2 FQGNSA. This CDR3 comprises 13 residues. Written as DNA, the CDR3 is TGTGCCAGCAGCTTACTACTAGACCGTGAGCAGTTCTTC. Protein product: CASSLLLDREQFF.

To note about this clonotype: Germline is not matched at one junction end, which may reflect a read error. The V and J genes are TRBV6-1 and TRBJ1-4; TRBD1 might be the D (6 bases). The CDR3 extends over 15 amino acids. Per the germline V gene, CDR1 is MNHNS and CDR2 is SASEGT. This chain's CDR3 is CASSGYREVNDKLFF. DNA for the CDR3: TGTGCCAGCAGTGGTTACAGGGAAGTAAATGATAAACTGTTTTTT.

The rearrangement uses TRBV5-1 and TRBJ2-5; D possibly uses TRBD1 or TRBD2 (5 bases each). The germline V gene has CDR1 SGHRS and CDR2 YFSETQ. V was cut by 2 bases and J by 2 bases, with 13 bases left in between. The CDR3 covers 15 residues. In DNA form, the CDR3 reads TGCGCCAGCAGCTTTGTTGGGACGGCACAAGAGACCCAGTACTTC. Residues: CASSFVGTAQETQYF.

Remarks on this clonotype: A much bigger clone sits one base away, suggesting this may be a read error. CDR3 residues: CASSSEGRGNSPLHF. The CDR3 coding sequence is TGTGCCAGCAGCTCAGAGGGGAGAGGCAATTCACCCCTCCACTTT. The rearrangement uses TRBV7-2 and TRBJ1-6; possibly TRBD1 for D (5 bases). CDR3 size: 15 residues. Trimming cost V 4 bases and J 7 bases, with 14 bases left between them. Germline CDR1 SGHTA, CDR2 FQGNSA.

The chain is built from TRBV5-1 and TRBJ1-2; no clear D. In germline, CDR1 is SGHRS, CDR2 YFSETQ. The CDR3 spans 14 residues. V gave up 4 bases and J gave up 0 bases, with 10 bases separating them. CDR3 region: CASSLTEANYGYTF. The CDR3 DNA reads TGCGCCAGCAGCCTCACGGAAGCTAACTATGGCTACACCTTC.

This clonotype has at least ten counts. The chain combines TRBV12-3 or TRBV12-4 with TRBJ2-7; D gene ambiguous. V lost 1 base and J 7 bases, leaving 5 bases between the germline ends. CDR3 length equals 11 residues. Here the CDR3 DNA reads TGTGCCAGCAGTTTAGAAAGAGAGCAGTACTTC. It specifies CASSLEREQYF.

The V call is TRBV27, the J call TRBJ2-1; TRBD1 matches 7 bases. Germline V gene lookup returns CDR1 MNHEY and CDR2 SMNVEV (reference sequence). With 4 bases clipped from V and 5 bases from J, the junction kept 5 bases outside the gene matches. This CDR3 comprises 14 residues. CDR3 region: CASSSLGQNNEQFF. The DNA for the CDR3 is TGTGCCAGCAGTTCACTGGGACAGAACAATGAGCAGTTCTTC.

The V gene is TRBV28, the J gene TRBJ2-4; the D call may be TRBD1 or TRBD2 (5 bases each). The end of the DNA aligns better with TRBJ2-7, so the J call may be wrong. The CDR3 length is 15 residues. Germline-derived CDR1 and CDR2 are MDHEN and SYDVKM. CDR3 region: CASSFYRGSSYEQYF. CDR3 sequence (DNA): TGTGCCAGCAGTTTCTACCGGGGCTCTTCCTACGAGCAGTACTTC.

There are a few counts of this clonotype. This chain joins TRBV20-1 and TRBJ2-1; D remains unclear. The CDR3 totals 18 residues. The germline V gene has CDR1 DFQATT and CDR2 SNEGSKA (reference sequence). V was cut by 0 bases and J by 0 bases, with 18 bases left in between. The chain's CDR3 is CSARESRRALSSYNEQFF. CDR3 sequence (DNA): TGCAGTGCTAGAGAGAGTCGAAGGGCTTTAAGCTCCTACAATGAGCAGTTCTTC.